These 5 T cell receptor beta chains originate from one sample sequenced in a study of blood T cell repertoires in COVID-19. The table came from immunoSEQ multiplex PCR; TCRdb's copy has only in-frame clones and leaves some out. The sample holds 55,000 to 85,000 clones, around 79% seen once. The specimen was peripheral blood. Every receptor here comes from a man in his sixties with active or convalescent COVID-19.

V and J are TRBV9 and TRBJ1-3; TRBD1 is a possible D gene (6 bases). This CDR3 is built from 17 residues. V dropped 3 bases and J dropped 0 bases, with 16 bases sitting between them. Germline loops: CDR1 SGDLS, CDR2 YYNGEE. The CDR3 DNA follows: TGTGCCAGCAGCGGCCCCCCAGGGGCTCACTCTGGAAACACCATATATTTT. Encoded protein: CASSGPPGAHSGNTIYF.

This clone was observed a single time. The DNA of the CDR3 is TGTGCCAGCAGCTCTAAGTCCTACAATGAGCAGTTCTTC. It codes for CASSSKSYNEQFF. V usage is TRBV11-3 and J usage is TRBJ2-1; D call uncertain. Per the germline V gene, CDR1 is SGHNT and CDR2 is YENEEA. The CDR3 length is 13 residues. V was cut by 4 bases and J by 1 base, with 5 bases left in between.

The rearrangement joins TRBV4-2 to TRBJ2-3; 10 nucleotides align to TRBD2. This CDR3 spans 17 amino acids. Germline-derived CDR1 and CDR2 are LGHNA and YNFKEQ. Trimming at V came to 0 bases and at J to 6 bases, leaving 9 bases not matched to a gene. CDR3 in amino acids: CASSQDGASGGGDTQYF. The CDR3 DNA sequence: TGTGCCAGCAGCCAAGATGGGGCTAGCGGGGGAGGTGATACGCAGTATTTT.

This clone was detected only once. The V gene is TRBV3-1 (or the pseudogene TRBV3-2), the J gene TRBJ1-6, with TRBD1 identical over 9 bases. V lost 4 bases and J lost 7; bases outside the gene matches: 8. Germline-derived CDR1 and CDR2 are LGHDT and YNNKEL (reference sequence). The CDR3 runs to 16 residues. This CDR3 reads CASSPITGGGNSPLHF. CDR3 nucleotides: TGTGCCAGCAGCCCTATCACAGGGGGCGGAAATTCACCCCTCCACTTT.

The chain couples TRBV5-8 to TRBJ1-6; 8 bases align to TRBD1. The CDR3 contains 14 residues. The trim removed 0 bases at V and 7 bases at J, leaving 0 bases unmatched. The V gene's germline CDR1 is SGHTS and CDR2 YDEGEE. DNA of the CDR3: TGTGCCAGCAGCTTGGGGACAGGGAATTCACCCCTCCACTTT. Protein product: CASSLGTGNSPLHF.